The present T cell receptor (beta chain) was sequenced within a study of T cell repertoires in cytomegalovirus infection. CDR1 is SGHVS, CDR2 FNYEAQ, per germline. The CDR3 has 14 residues. V lost 1 base, J lost 6 bases, and 11 bases lay in between. In the case of this clonotype: Its target is not known.

The study's findings and limits: The ex vivo response was dominated by HLA-C-restricted CMV-specific TCR beta clonotypes. The study identified carriers of CMV plus the relevant HLA from cumulative public TCR beta family frequency.

A single record per CDR3 protein comes from TCRdb applying MiXCR to the reads. The sample includes 71,000 or so distinct CDR3 sequences, roughly 22% of them seen just once. The sample consisted of CD8+ T cells from cultured PBMCs, taken from culture after CMV antigen stimulation. The receptor comes from a human donor in good health (CMV status not recorded). Some clones in this sample may be carry-over from other donors' samples. The genes are TRBV7-6 and TRBJ2-3; possibly TRBD1 or TRBD2 for D (6 bases each). This CDR3 is CASSLGGGPDTQYF. The CDR3 coding sequence is TGTGCCAGCAGCTTAGGAGGGGGGCCGGATACGCAGTATTTT. Full variable domain (rest looked up from reference TRBV7-6 and TRBJ2-3): GAGVSQSPRYKVTKRGQDVALRCDPISGHVSLYWYRQALGQGPEFLTYFNYEAQQDKSGLPNDRFSAERPEGSISTLTIQRTEQRDSAMYRCASSLGGGPDTQYFGPGTRLTVL.